Below are 31 T cell receptor beta chains sequenced from a single sample in a study of CD8 T cells in ankylosing spondylitis. TCRdb processed the 5' RACE reads anew with MiXCR; each CDR3 protein has one entry. The sample contains hundreds of thousands of distinct CDR3 sequences, under 30% of which appear only once. What was sequenced was blood, either unsorted or a sorted T cell fraction (not recorded which). The receptors come from a male donor with ankylosing spondylitis or in good health (not recorded which).

The CDR3 nucleotides read TGTGCCAGCAGCAGAGAGGGGGAACCGGGACTAGCGGGAGCGAGGCAAGAGACCCAGTACTTC. Its protein product is CASSREGEPGLAGARQETQYF. V usage is TRBV21-1 and J usage is TRBJ2-5; the tabulated D call, TRBD2, remains unverified against the DNA. TRBV21-1 is a documented pseudogene. The CDR3 has 21 residues.

This clonotype came up a few times. The V gene is TRBV5-1, the J gene TRBJ2-1, with TRBD1 as a possible D gene (6 bases). This CDR3 is built from 15 residues. Trimming left V 6 bases short and J 0 bases short, with 13 bases between. Germline CDR1 is SGHRS and CDR2 is YFSETQ. The CDR3 DNA reads TGCGCCAGCATCCCAGGGGATAGCTCCTACAATGAGCAGTTCTTC. Translation: CASIPGDSSYNEQFF.

Only one count was recorded for this clonotype. The V gene is TRBV7-8, the J gene TRBJ2-7; TRBD1 matches at 7 bases. CDR3 size: 16 residues. Losses at the gene ends were 5 bases for V and 2 bases for J; bases not matched to a gene: 12. Germline values: CDR1 SGHVS, CDR2 FQNEAQ. Written as DNA, the CDR3 is TGTGCCAGCAGCCTGGAGACAGGGAAAGGGACCTACGAGCAGTACTTC. As protein: CASSLETGKGTYEQYF.

This clonotype has ten or more counts. This chain joins TRBV9 and TRBJ2-7, with 9 bases identical to TRBD2. Germline V lookup: CDR1 SGDLS, CDR2 YYNGEE. This CDR3 region has 13 residues. Losses at the gene ends were 3 bases for V and 9 bases for J; bases not matched to a gene: 7. CDR3 in DNA: TGTGCCAGCAGCGATAGCGGGAGTACAGTGCAGTACTTC. It is translated as CASSDSGSTVQYF.

This clonotype was detected many times. The chain carries TRBV11-2 and TRBJ1-2; 9 nucleotides line up with TRBD1. Germline CDR1 reads SGHAT; CDR2 reads FQNNGV. The CDR3 loop spans 17 amino acids. Unmatched junction bases numbered 8, after V lost 0 bases and J lost 3 bases. The CDR3 sequence: CASSLDPGQGIYYGYTF. The CDR3 coding sequence is TGTGCCAGCAGCTTAGATCCTGGACAGGGGATTTACTATGGCTACACCTTC.

This clonotype was observed at least ten times. This rearrangement joins TRBV9 to TRBJ1-6; unclear D gene. V was pared by 0 bases and J by 9 bases, with 10 bases between. Germline-derived CDR1 and CDR2 are SGDLS and YYNGEE. The CDR3 has 14 amino acids. The CDR3 sequence: CASSVDSFVSPLHF. The CDR3 coding sequence is TGTGCCAGCAGCGTAGACAGCTTCGTTTCACCCCTCCACTTT.

At least ten counts were recorded for this clonotype. The gene calls are TRBV20-1 and TRBJ2-2; 7 bases line up with TRBD2. CDR3 length equals 15 residues. Looked up from germline, CDR1 is DFQATT and CDR2 is SNEGSKA (reference sequence). V lost 1 base to trimming and J lost 7 bases; unmatched junction nucleotides: 9. The CDR3 coding sequence is TGCAGTGCTAGAGTAGGAGGGAGGGTGAGCGGGGAGCTGTTTTTT. This sequence encodes CSARVGGRVSGELFF.

About this clonotype itself: A much more abundant neighbour one base away suggests this may be a read error. The chain combines TRBV3-1 with TRBJ1-6, with D possibly matching TRBD1 (5 bases). The CDR3 has 13 amino acids. Trimming shortened V by 1 base and J by 12 bases, and 10 bases separated the two germline ends. The germline CDR1 and CDR2 sequences are LGHDT and YNNKEL (reference sequence). CDR3 region: CASSQGGGLPLHF. CDR3 nucleotide sequence: TGTGCCAGCAGCCAAGGGGGGGGTTTACCCCTCCACTTT.

This clonotype was counted at least ten times. This sequence joins TRBV7-3 and TRBJ1-6, with D possibly being TRBD1 (5 bases). The CDR3 contains 15 residues. Deletions cut 5 bases from V and 4 bases from J, with 12 bases between. Germline CDR1 reads SGHTA; CDR2 reads FQGTGA. CDR3 sequence reads: CASSQEGRYNSPLHF. The DNA of the CDR3 is TGTGCCAGCAGCCAGGAGGGGCGGTATAATTCACCCCTCCACTTT. The complete variable domain, with remaining parts taken from reference TRBV7-3 and TRBJ1-6, reads GAGVSQTPSNKVTEKGKYVELRCDPISGHTALYWYRQSLGQGPEFLIYFQGTGAADDSGLPNDRFFAVRPEGSVSTLKIQRTERGDSAVYLCASSQEGRYNSPLHFGNGTRLTVT.

The rearrangement links TRBV6-1 to TRBJ2-7; 10 bases map to TRBD1. From germline, CDR1 is MNHNS and CDR2 SASEGT. Losses at the gene ends were 10 bases for V and 4 bases for J; bases not matched to a gene: 7. There are 13 residues in the CDR3. The DNA for the CDR3 is TGTGCCACCACGACAGGGGGCCGGTACGAGCAGTACTTC. Protein: CATTTGGRYEQYF.

The chain combines TRBV5-1 with TRBJ2-7; 8 bases agree with TRBD2. Germline CDR1 reads SGHRS; CDR2 reads YFSETQ. With V trimmed by 5 bases and J by 2 bases, 9 bases remained unmatched. This CDR3 is built from 15 residues. CDR3 nucleotide sequence: TGCGCCAGCAGACTCACTAGCGGAACTACCTACGAGCAGTACTTC. Its protein is CASRLTSGTTYEQYF.

Ten or more counts support this clonotype. The rearrangement joins TRBV12-3 or TRBV12-4 to TRBJ2-7; the match to TRBD1 covers 10 bases. Losses at the gene ends were 1 base for V and 6 bases for J; bases not matched to a gene: 9. The CDR3 length is 16 residues. For the CDR3, the DNA is TGTGCCAGCAGTTTAGGGTTGACAGGGGGCCCGGGCGAGCAGTACTTC. The encoded protein is CASSLGLTGGPGEQYF.

This clonotype was picked up a small number of times. The rearrangement links TRBV29-1 to TRBJ2-5; weak D call: TRBD1 (6 bases). Trimming took 6 bases from V and 3 from J, leaving 17 bases between them. The CDR3 has 14 residues. Germline V gene lookup returns CDR1 SQVTM and CDR2 ANQGSEA. The CDR3 sequence: CSVTGGTGKETQYF. The DNA of the CDR3 is TGCAGCGTGACAGGAGGCACAGGGAAAGAGACCCAGTACTTC.

Ten or more counts support this clonotype. V and J are TRBV5-1 and TRBJ2-3; TRBD2 might be the D (5 bases). Trimming cost V 6 bases and J 6 bases, with 14 bases left between them. The germline gives CDR1 SGHRS, CDR2 YFSETQ. CDR3 length: 13 amino acids. The CDR3 coding sequence is TGCGCCAGCAACTATGGAAGAGGGGATACGCAGTATTTT. It yields the protein CASNYGRGDTQYF.

This clonotype was detected ten times or more. This chain connects TRBV7-2 to TRBJ2-7, with D unclear. This CDR3 is 14 amino acids long. The ends were cut back, 0 bases at V and 1 base at J, with 7 bases in the middle. Germline loops: CDR1 SGHTA, CDR2 FQGNSA. The CDR3 DNA follows: TGTGCCAGCAGCTTAGCCGCGGTTTCCTACGAGCAGTACTTC. Protein product: CASSLAAVSYEQYF. Looking up the rest from reference TRBV7-2 and TRBJ2-7 gives the full variable domain: GAGVSQSPSNKVTEKGKDVELRCDPISGHTALYWYRQSLGQGLEFLIYFQGNSAPDKSGLPSDRFSAERTGGSVSTLTIQRTQQEDSAVYLCASSLAAVSYEQYFGPGTRLTVT.

This clonotype has a count of ten or more. The CDR3 spells CASSLPGQGEGTQYF. CDR3 bases: TGTGCCAGCAGTTTACCGGGACAGGGGGAGGGGACCCAGTACTTC. The chain links TRBV28 to TRBJ2-5; 11 bases are a match to TRBD1. There are 15 residues in the CDR3. Per germline, CDR1 MDHEN and CDR2 SYDVKM. V shed 2 bases and J 7 bases; nucleotides not matched to a gene: 6.

The rearrangement joins TRBV20-1 to TRBJ2-1, with D unclear. The CDR3 covers 12 residues. The germline gives CDR1 DFQATT, CDR2 SNEGSKA (reference sequence). V was clipped by 6 bases and J by 4 bases, with 10 bases between them. The CDR3 is CSAVWDYNEQFF. CDR3 bases: TGCAGTGCCGTCTGGGATTACAATGAGCAGTTCTTC.

This clonotype appeared many times. The V gene is TRBV7-2, the J gene TRBJ2-7; the D call may be TRBD1 or TRBD2 (6 bases each). V lost 1 base and J lost 2, with 15 bases in between. Germline loops: CDR1 SGHTA, CDR2 FQGNSA. The CDR3 extends over 16 amino acids. The CDR3 DNA reads TGTGCCAGCAGCTTAGGTATGCCGGGGGCAACCTACGAGCAGTACTTC. This translates into CASSLGMPGATYEQYF.

This clonotype has at least ten counts. V and J are TRBV20-1 and TRBJ2-5, with 8 bases aligning to TRBD1. This CDR3 has 12 amino acids. CDR1 and CDR2 from the germline V gene are DFQATT and SNEGSKA (reference sequence). The DNA of the CDR3 is TGCAGCGGTGGACAGGGAAAAGAGACCCAGTACTTC. It specifies CSGGQGKETQYF.

The CDR3 here is CSARDPRGGAEAFF. In nucleotides, the CDR3 is TGCAGTGCTAGGGACCCCAGGGGGGGTGCTGAAGCTTTCTTT. The V gene is TRBV20-1, the J gene TRBJ1-1, with 7 nucleotides matching TRBD1. Trimming at V came to 3 bases and at J to 6 bases, leaving 10 bases not matched to a gene. The CDR3 spans 14 residues. Germline V gene sequence: CDR1 DFQATT, CDR2 SNEGSKA (reference sequence).

The V gene is TRBV11-2, the J gene TRBJ2-6; 14 bases line up with TRBD2. The V gene end was trimmed by 5 bases and the J gene end by 3 bases; junction bases not matched to a gene: 6. The CDR3 has 18 residues. In germline, CDR1 is SGHAT, CDR2 FQNNGV. CDR3 DNA sequence: TGTGCCAGCAGCGAGGGACTAGCGGGAGATAGTGGGGCCAACGTCCTGACTTTC. Amino acids: CASSEGLAGDSGANVLTF.

The rearrangement uses TRBV29-1 and TRBJ1-5; TRBD1 agrees at 8 bases. From germline, CDR1 is SQVTM and CDR2 ANQGSEA. The CDR3 is 14 amino acids. Trimming took 5 bases from V and 7 from J; bases not matched to a gene: 10. The CDR3 sequence is CSVSTGGAGQPQHF. CDR3 DNA sequence: TGCAGCGTTTCTACAGGGGGAGCAGGGCAGCCCCAGCATTTT.

The rearrangement links TRBV20-1 to TRBJ2-4; TRBD1 matches at 7 bases. Germline lookup yields CDR1 DFQATT and CDR2 SNEGSKA (reference sequence). The CDR3 is 15 residues long. The ends lost 6 bases at V and 0 bases at J; junction bases unmatched: 8. The CDR3 nucleotides are TGCAGTGCCGGAGGACAGGCCTTAGCCAAAAACATTCAGTACTTC. Translation gives CSAGGQALAKNIQYF.

To note about this clonotype: A much larger clone differs by one base, so this may be a read error. The chain combines TRBV6-1 with TRBJ1-5; tentative D call: TRBD1 (6 bases). Per germline, CDR1 MNHNS and CDR2 SASEGT. The CDR3 totals 13 residues. CDR3 in DNA: TGTGCCAGCAGTAGACAGGAGAATCAGCTCCAGCATTTT. It is translated as CASSRQENQLQHF.

V usage is TRBV10-3 and J usage is TRBJ2-7; the D gene is possibly TRBD2 (7 bases). V was trimmed by 10 bases and J by 3 bases, leaving 22 bases between them. CDR3 length equals 15 residues. CDR1 is ENHRY and CDR2 is SYGVKD in the germline V gene. CDR3 bases: TGTGCCACCCGCAGGGGAGGGGACTCTCTCTACGAGCAGTACTTC. The encoded protein is CATRRGGDSLYEQYF.

The chain has TRBV21-1 and TRBJ2-4; the D segment call TRBD2 is taken from the table without a DNA check. TRBV21-1 is shown as a pseudogene. The CDR3 covers 18 residues. The CDR3 nucleotides read TGTGCCAGCAGCATCCGCAGGTGGAGGGGTCTAGCCAAAAACATTCAGTACTTC. Protein sequence: CASSIRRWRGLAKNIQYF.

This clonotype appeared a few times. The rearrangement joins TRBV29-1 to TRBJ2-5, with TRBD2 matching 7 bases. There are 14 residues in the CDR3. J gave up 5 bases and V 6 bases, and 12 bases lay outside the gene matches. Per the germline V gene, CDR1 is SQVTM and CDR2 is ANQGSEA. CDR3 protein: CSVDRRLAGETQYF. The CDR3 DNA sequence: TGCAGCGTGGATCGCCGACTAGCTGGGGAGACCCAGTACTTC.

The CDR3 loop reads CASSPGTGYGYTF. The CDR3, as DNA: TGTGCCAGCAGTCCTGGGACCGGCTATGGCTACACCTTC. The chain carries TRBV12-3 or TRBV12-4 and TRBJ1-2; perhaps TRBD1 as D (5 bases). The V gene lost 5 bases and the J gene lost 4 bases, with 11 bases spanning the gap. The CDR3 runs 13 residues.

This clonotype was recorded many times. The V gene is TRBV20-1, the J gene TRBJ2-1; no reliable D call. Per the germline V gene, CDR1 is DFQATT and CDR2 is SNEGSKA (reference sequence). There are 15 residues in the CDR3. V dropped 6 bases and J dropped 4 bases, with 19 bases sitting between them. As DNA, the CDR3 is TGCAGTGCCCACGAATGGGCCGGCCCTTACAATGAGCAGTTCTTC. Amino acids: CSAHEWAGPYNEQFF.

V usage is TRBV7-2 and J usage is TRBJ2-5, with a weak D call TRBD2 (6 bases). Per the germline V gene, CDR1 is SGHTA and CDR2 is FQGNSA. This CDR3 has 14 residues. V lost 3 bases and J lost 3, with 11 bases in between. In DNA form, the CDR3 reads TGTGCCAGCAGCTTTAGACGGGAGAAAGAGACCCAGTACTTC. Encoded protein: CASSFRREKETQYF.

The chain has TRBV4-2 and TRBJ2-7, with D tentatively TRBD2 (5 bases). The germline CDR1 and CDR2 sequences are LGHNA and YNFKEQ. The CDR3 length is 14 residues. The V and J ends lost 2 bases and 1 base respectively, with 9 bases between them. The CDR3 sequence: CASSQTAGSYEQYF. CDR3 DNA: TGTGCCAGCAGCCAAACCGCGGGTTCCTACGAGCAGTACTTC.